This T cell receptor (beta chain) was retrieved from a study of neurological immune-mediated disorders. Looking at the study overall: Of approximately 35 multiple sclerosis patients, around 30 were relapsing-remitting and 3 secondary progressive.

Trimming removed 2 bases from V and 1 base from J, with 11 bases in between. CDR3 length equals 16 residues. Germline V gene sequence: CDR1 MNHEY, CDR2 SMNVEV (reference sequence). The yield of each sequencing run was over 170 million TCR-beta sequences from 15-18 subjects. From the 5' RACE reads, TCRdb called clonotypes with MiXCR, one entry per CDR3 protein. This sample has about 69,000 distinct CDR3 sequences, with almost 4% found just once. General study points: While HTLV-1-associated myelopathy showed the greatest TCR clonal expansion, multiple sclerosis showed the least, falling below healthy controls.

This clonotype occurred a few times. Its target is unknown. This TCR was recovered from a man aged 25 to 45 with multiple sclerosis. Input material: PBMCs. This chain joins TRBV27 and TRBJ1-4; the D gene is possibly TRBD1 (5 bases). The CDR3 is CASSLGGGGTNEKLFF. The CDR3 coding sequence is TGTGCCAGCAGTTTAGGGGGTGGTGGAACTAATGAAAAACTGTTTTTT.